This T cell receptor beta chain originates from a study of follicular helper T cells after annual influenza vaccination. Assay used: immunoSEQ multiplex PCR; TCRdb lists only in-frame clones, some missing. The table shows 9,400 or so clones, with over 80% occurring only once. CDR1 is LNHDA and CDR2 is SQIVND in the germline V gene (reference sequence). With V trimmed by 5 bases and J by 5 bases, 7 bases remained unmatched. The CDR3 extends over 14 amino acids. The time point here: 2015-2016 season, pre-vaccination. The rearrangement joins TRBV19 to TRBJ2-5, with 8 bases fitting TRBD1. This TCR was recovered from an adult who received the influenza vaccine. The sample here was CXCR5+ CD38- circulating T follicular helper cells from blood, taken on the day of influenza vaccination. Subset here: circulating Tfh, non-naive CD4+CXCR5+PD-1+ (ICOS+CD38+ or ICOS-CD38-). Written as DNA, the CDR3 is TGTGCCAGTAGTCCCCAGGGGGCTGGGGAGACCCAGTACTTC. This gives the protein CASSPQGAGETQYF.